This T cell receptor beta chain was identified in a study of graft-versus-host responses after intestinal transplantation. Repertoires were generated with immunoSEQ multiplex PCR, while TCRdb's copy carries only in-frame clones and drops some. In the table there are around 110,000 clones, over 75% of which are singletons. Study-level points and caveats: GvH clones were identified in recipient marrow, with some first appearing in ileum or blood. Early post-transplant declines in HvG were associated with peak levels of circulating GvH clones.

Per germline, CDR1 MGHRA and CDR2 YSYEKL. The V segment lost 4 bases and the J segment 0 bases; nucleotides outside the gene matches: 3. This CDR3 has 15 residues. This clone was observed a handful of times. Antigen: not known. The chain has TRBV4-1 and TRBJ2-3, with 8 positions matching TRBD2. Sequencing was performed on unstimulated CD4+ T cells sorted from spleen or lymph node cells, taken before intestinal transplant. The source of this sequence is a human donor who received an intestinal transplant. Here the CDR3 reads CASSRRLASTDTQYF. CDR3 in DNA: TGCGCCAGCAGCCGCCGACTAGCGAGCACAGATACGCAGTATTTT.